By share, the clone carrying this T cell receptor beta chain ranks as medium-sized (0.01 to 0.1%). What it binds is unknown. The data were taken from a study of spatial heterogeneity in lung cancer. Points from the study as a whole: Higher tumor mutation counts went along with higher counts of expanded intratumoral alpha and beta TCRs.

The V segment lost 1 base and the J segment 5 bases; nucleotides outside the gene matches: 4. CDR3 size: 13 residues. The germline CDR1 and CDR2 sequences are GTSNPN and SVGIG (reference sequence). TCRdb reprocessed the 5' RACE reads via MiXCR and lists one record per CDR3 protein. Here the sample spans roughly 15,000 distinct CDR3 sequences, under 7.5% being singletons. Time point indicated: sample taken at primary tumor resection. From tumor, nontumor lung or frozen PBMC, whole RNA was taken unsorted for sequencing. This sequence originates from a male donor with early-stage non-small cell lung cancer. The material was lung tumor tissue, obtained at surgery. The chain employs TRBV30 and TRBJ1-1; 7 bases map to TRBD1. The CDR3 sequence is CAWSGDRVTEAFF. In DNA form, the CDR3 reads TGTGCCTGGAGTGGAGACAGGGTGACTGAAGCTTTCTTT.